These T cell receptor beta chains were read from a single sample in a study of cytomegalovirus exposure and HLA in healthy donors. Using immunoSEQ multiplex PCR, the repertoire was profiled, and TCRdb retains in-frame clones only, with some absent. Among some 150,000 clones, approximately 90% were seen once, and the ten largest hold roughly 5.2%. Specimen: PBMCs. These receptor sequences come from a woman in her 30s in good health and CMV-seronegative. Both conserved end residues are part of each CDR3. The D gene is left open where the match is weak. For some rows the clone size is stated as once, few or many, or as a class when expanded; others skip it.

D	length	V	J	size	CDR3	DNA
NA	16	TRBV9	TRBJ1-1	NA	CASSVGPAGTHTEAFF	TGTGCCAGCAGCGTAGGACCCGCGGGGACCCACACTGAAGCTTTCTTT
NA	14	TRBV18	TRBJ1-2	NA	CASSPPSEKHGYTF	TGTGCCAGCTCACCCCCCTCGGAGAAACATGGCTACACCTTC
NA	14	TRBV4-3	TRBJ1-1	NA	CASSQDRSAGGAFF	TGCGCCAGCAGCCAAGATCGGTCTGCCGGCGGAGCTTTCTTT
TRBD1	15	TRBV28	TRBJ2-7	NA	CASSSTGTGPYEQYF	TGTGCCAGCAGTTCCACCGGGACAGGGCCCTACGAGCAGTACTTC
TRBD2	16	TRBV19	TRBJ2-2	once	CASSRSGALRTGELFF	TGTGCCAGTAGTCGTAGCGGGGCCCTGAGAACCGGGGAGCTGTTTTTT
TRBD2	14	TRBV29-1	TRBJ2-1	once	CSVFSGRVFNEQFF	TGCAGCGTCTTTAGCGGGAGGGTTTTCAATGAGCAGTTCTTC
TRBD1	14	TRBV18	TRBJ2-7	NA	CASSPRQGVYEQYF	TGTGCCAGCTCACCACGTCAGGGGGTGTACGAGCAGTACTTC
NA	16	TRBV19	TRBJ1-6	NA	CASSIADRRINSPLHF	TGTGCCAGTAGTATTGCAGACAGAAGGATCAATTCACCCCTCCACTTT
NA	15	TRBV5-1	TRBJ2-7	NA	CASSFQTGMAYEQYF	TGCGCCAGCAGCTTCCAGACAGGTATGGCCTACGAGCAGTACTTC
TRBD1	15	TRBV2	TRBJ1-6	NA	CASSESPLGTGGLHF	TGTGCCAGCAGTGAATCCCCCTTAGGGACAGGTGGTCTCCACTTT
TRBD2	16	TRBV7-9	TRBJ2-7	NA	CASSYTSTSGAYEQYF	TGTGCCAGCAGCTACACGTCGACTAGCGGAGCTTACGAGCAGTACTTC
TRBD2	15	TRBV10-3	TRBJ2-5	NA	CAISDLAGGQETQYF	TGTGCCATCAGTGATTTGGCGGGAGGGCAAGAGACCCAGTACTTC
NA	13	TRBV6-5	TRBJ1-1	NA	CASSRTFNTEAFF	TGTGCCAGCAGCAGGACTTTTAACACTGAAGCTTTCTTT
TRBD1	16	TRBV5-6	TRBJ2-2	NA	CASSLGGQGALRELFF	TGTGCCAGCAGCTTGGGGGGCCAGGGGGCCCTGAGGGAGCTGTTTTTT
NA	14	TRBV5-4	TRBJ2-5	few	CASSRMGALETQYF	TGTGCCAGCAGCCGTATGGGGGCCCTAGAGACCCAGTACTTC